This is a list of T cell receptor beta chains from one sample in a study of T-cell memory formation after mild COVID-19. TCRdb recomputed calls from the 5' RACE reads with MiXCR, one row per CDR3 protein. The profile covers approximately 350,000 distinct CDR3 sequences, with about an eighth appearing a single time and roughly a fifth taken by the ten largest. Source material: PBMCs or a T cell subset sorted from them (not recorded which). These receptors all stem from a young man who had mild COVID-19 (a few samples of this study predate the infection). Cell type and time point are not known. Both conserved end residues are part of each CDR3. Fields, in order: J gene, D gene, V gene, clone size, CDR3 protein, CDR3 DNA. The D gene is left open where the match is weak. The listing skips clone size in some rows; elsewhere it reads once, few, many or a size class.

J gene: TRBJ1-6
D gene: NA
V gene: TRBV24-1
clone size: few
CDR3 protein: CATSDLPGQRRLHF
CDR3 DNA: TGTGCCACCAGTGATTTGCCCGGACAGAGGCGCCTCCACTTT

J gene: TRBJ1-2
D gene: NA
V gene: TRBV12-3/TRBV12-4
clone size: few
CDR3 protein: CASNPGLLNYGYTF
CDR3 DNA: TGTGCCAGCAATCCGGGACTACTTAACTATGGCTACACCTTC

J gene: TRBJ1-2
D gene: NA
V gene: TRBV10-3
clone size: NA
CDR3 protein: CAISESNTNYGYTF
CDR3 DNA: TGTGCCATCAGTGAGTCGAACACAAACTATGGCTACACCTTC

J gene: TRBJ2-4
D gene: TRBD1
V gene: TRBV27
clone size: NA
CDR3 protein: CASNPLPGQGMYIQYF
CDR3 DNA: TGTGCCAGCAATCCTCTTCCGGGACAGGGGATGTACATTCAGTACTTC

J gene: TRBJ2-2
D gene: NA
V gene: TRBV7-9
clone size: NA
CDR3 protein: CASSFQTGRNANTGELFF
CDR3 DNA: TGTGCCAGCAGCTTCCAGACAGGCCGAAACGCGAACACCGGGGAGCTGTTTTTT

J gene: TRBJ2-3
D gene: TRBD2
V gene: TRBV20-1
clone size: few
CDR3 protein: CSARREYTDTQYF
CDR3 DNA: TGCAGTGCTAGGCGGGAGTACACAGATACGCAGTATTTT

J gene: TRBJ1-4
D gene: NA
V gene: TRBV4-1
clone size: few
CDR3 protein: CAGSPVDGEWELFF
CDR3 DNA: TGCGCCGGCAGCCCCGTGGACGGCGAATGGGAACTGTTTTTT

J gene: TRBJ2-3
D gene: NA
V gene: TRBV24-1
clone size: NA
CDR3 protein: CATSDKITDTQYF
CDR3 DNA: TGTGCCACCAGTGACAAGATCACAGATACGCAGTATTTT

J gene: TRBJ2-1
D gene: NA
V gene: TRBV5-6
clone size: once
CDR3 protein: CASSPPRRGTGYFEQFF
CDR3 DNA: TGTGCCAGCAGCCCCCCCAGGAGGGGGACTGGGTATTTTGAGCAGTTCTTC

J gene: TRBJ2-1
D gene: TRBD1
V gene: TRBV4-3
clone size: NA
CDR3 protein: CASSEEGDRSSYNEQFF
CDR3 DNA: TGCGCCAGCAGCGAAGAGGGGGACAGAAGCTCCTACAATGAGCAGTTCTTC

J gene: TRBJ1-6
D gene: TRBD1
V gene: TRBV5-6
clone size: NA
CDR3 protein: CASGLGTGLSWNSPLHF
CDR3 DNA: TGTGCCAGCGGACTCGGGACAGGGCTTTCCTGGAATTCACCCCTCCACTTT

J gene: TRBJ1-2
D gene: NA
V gene: TRBV29-1
clone size: NA
CDR3 protein: CSVATGWHGYTF
CDR3 DNA: TGCAGCGTTGCAACAGGGTGGCATGGCTACACCTTC

J gene: TRBJ1-4
D gene: NA
V gene: TRBV5-1
clone size: many
CDR3 protein: CASSPSGTTTNEKLFF
CDR3 DNA: TGCGCCAGCAGCCCGTCGGGTACTACAACTAATGAAAAACTGTTTTTT

J gene: TRBJ2-1
D gene: NA
V gene: TRBV7-2
clone size: many
CDR3 protein: CASSLTRGADNEQFF
CDR3 DNA: TGTGCCAGCAGCTTAACCAGGGGGGCAGACAATGAGCAGTTCTTC

J gene: TRBJ1-5
D gene: TRBD1
V gene: TRBV5-1
clone size: NA
CDR3 protein: CASSLAGQLNQPQHF
CDR3 DNA: TGCGCCAGCAGCTTGGCGGGACAGCTCAATCAGCCCCAGCATTTT

J gene: TRBJ2-7
D gene: NA
V gene: TRBV23-1
clone size: few
CDR3 protein: CASSQRTRSYEQYF
CDR3 DNA: TGCGCCAGCAGTCAGAGGACGCGCTCCTACGAGCAGTACTTC

J gene: TRBJ1-6
D gene: NA
V gene: TRBV12-3/TRBV12-4
clone size: few
CDR3 protein: CASSQGQLGSPLHF
CDR3 DNA: TGTGCCAGCAGTCAGGGGCAGTTAGGATCACCCCTCCACTTT

J gene: TRBJ1-3
D gene: NA
V gene: TRBV7-2
clone size: many
CDR3 protein: CASSSLQGNTIYF
CDR3 DNA: TGTGCCAGCAGCTCGCTACAGGGAAACACCATATATTTT

J gene: TRBJ2-4
D gene: NA
V gene: TRBV7-9
clone size: NA
CDR3 protein: CASSLVGRDIQYF
CDR3 DNA: TGTGCCAGCAGCTTAGTTGGGAGAGACATTCAGTACTTC

J gene: TRBJ2-1
D gene: TRBD1
V gene: TRBV10-1
clone size: NA
CDR3 protein: CASSEIGQGRNEQFF
CDR3 DNA: TGCGCCAGCAGTGAGATAGGACAGGGCCGGAATGAGCAGTTCTTC

J gene: TRBJ2-7
D gene: TRBD1
V gene: TRBV7-9
clone size: few
CDR3 protein: CASKNRGHYEQYF
CDR3 DNA: TGTGCCAGCAAAAACAGGGGGCACTATGAGCAGTACTTC

J gene: TRBJ1-3
D gene: NA
V gene: TRBV7-2
clone size: NA
CDR3 protein: CASRGEQGSGNTIYF
CDR3 DNA: TGTGCCAGCAGGGGGGAACAGGGCTCTGGAAACACCATATATTTT

J gene: TRBJ2-1
D gene: NA
V gene: TRBV6-2/TRBV6-3
clone size: NA
CDR3 protein: CASKSSYNEQFF
CDR3 DNA: TGTGCCAGCAAGAGCTCCTACAATGAGCAGTTCTTC

J gene: TRBJ2-1
D gene: NA
V gene: TRBV25-1
clone size: few
CDR3 protein: CASSDNRYEQFF
CDR3 DNA: TGTGCCAGCAGTGACAACCGGTATGAGCAGTTCTTC

J gene: TRBJ2-5
D gene: TRBD1
V gene: TRBV4-1
clone size: once
CDR3 protein: CASSHGQGAQETQYF
CDR3 DNA: TGCGCCAGCAGCCACGGTCAGGGGGCCCAAGAGACCCAGTACTTC

J gene: TRBJ2-1
D gene: TRBD1
V gene: TRBV6-5
clone size: few
CDR3 protein: CASRPGQGANEQFF
CDR3 DNA: TGTGCCAGCAGACCCGGACAGGGGGCGAATGAGCAGTTCTTC

J gene: TRBJ1-3
D gene: NA
V gene: TRBV9
clone size: many
CDR3 protein: CASSVFGLGNTIYF
CDR3 DNA: TGTGCCAGCAGCGTCTTCGGGCTCGGAAACACCATATATTTT

J gene: TRBJ2-3
D gene: TRBD2
V gene: TRBV6-4
clone size: many
CDR3 protein: CASSATSGGTDTQYF
CDR3 DNA: TGTGCCAGCAGTGCAACTAGCGGGGGCACAGATACGCAGTATTTT

J gene: TRBJ2-5
D gene: NA
V gene: TRBV9
clone size: NA
CDR3 protein: CASSVGPAVHQETQYF
CDR3 DNA: TGTGCCAGCAGCGTAGGGCCCGCGGTCCACCAGGAGACCCAGTACTTC

J gene: TRBJ2-1
D gene: TRBD1
V gene: TRBV5-1
clone size: few
CDR3 protein: CASSVLTGGVSSYNEQFF
CDR3 DNA: TGCGCCAGCAGCGTACTAACAGGGGGTGTAAGCTCCTACAATGAGCAGTTCTTC

J gene: TRBJ1-4
D gene: NA
V gene: TRBV4-2
clone size: NA
CDR3 protein: CASSQGKGNSNEKLFF
CDR3 DNA: TGTGCCAGCAGCCAAGGGAAGGGGAATTCTAATGAAAAACTGTTTTTT

J gene: TRBJ2-3
D gene: TRBD2
V gene: TRBV3-1
clone size: few
CDR3 protein: CASSQRLAGDTDTQYF
CDR3 DNA: TGTGCCAGCAGCCAGAGACTAGCGGGGGACACAGATACGCAGTATTTT

J gene: TRBJ1-6
D gene: NA
V gene: TRBV15
clone size: few
CDR3 protein: CATSPGTLGSPLHF
CDR3 DNA: TGTGCCACCAGTCCCGGGACCTTGGGTTCACCCCTCCACTTT

J gene: TRBJ2-5
D gene: NA
V gene: TRBV20-1
clone size: NA
CDR3 protein: CSAPGFRSETQYF
CDR3 DNA: TGCAGTGCTCCGGGTTTCCGCTCGGAGACCCAGTACTTC

J gene: TRBJ2-3
D gene: TRBD2
V gene: TRBV12-3/TRBV12-4
clone size: many
CDR3 protein: CASTTRWVERGVTDTQYF
CDR3 DNA: TGTGCCAGCACTACTCGGTGGGTCGAGCGGGGGGTCACAGATACGCAGTATTTT

J gene: TRBJ2-1
D gene: NA
V gene: TRBV5-1
clone size: NA
CDR3 protein: CASSLSSGSEQFF
CDR3 DNA: TGCGCCAGCAGCTTGTCATCGGGGAGTGAGCAGTTCTTC

J gene: TRBJ2-6
D gene: TRBD2
V gene: TRBV7-9
clone size: NA
CDR3 protein: CASRELAGRGANVLTF
CDR3 DNA: TGTGCCAGCAGGGAACTAGCGGGGAGAGGGGCCAACGTCCTGACTTTC

J gene: TRBJ2-3
D gene: NA
V gene: TRBV6-2/TRBV6-3
clone size: few
CDR3 protein: CASSPPLDTQYF
CDR3 DNA: TGTGCCAGCAGTCCCCCATTGGATACGCAGTATTTT

J gene: TRBJ2-5
D gene: TRBD2
V gene: TRBV2
clone size: many
CDR3 protein: CASSGNGGEETQYF
CDR3 DNA: TGTGCCAGCAGTGGGAACGGGGGGGAAGAGACCCAGTACTTC

J gene: TRBJ1-1
D gene: NA
V gene: TRBV20-1
clone size: many
CDR3 protein: CRGEKVGLNTEAFF
CDR3 DNA: TGCAGGGGAGAGAAGGTTGGATTGAACACTGAAGCTTTCTTT

J gene: TRBJ2-1
D gene: TRBD1
V gene: TRBV12-3/TRBV12-4
clone size: few
CDR3 protein: CASSLDPRGFDEQFF
CDR3 DNA: TGTGCCAGCAGTTTAGATCCCAGGGGGTTCGATGAGCAGTTCTTC

J gene: TRBJ2-7
D gene: NA
V gene: TRBV20-1
clone size: NA
CDR3 protein: CSARRVDRRGEQYF
CDR3 DNA: TGCAGTGCTCGGAGGGTGGACAGGCGGGGCGAGCAGTACTTC

J gene: TRBJ1-1
D gene: NA
V gene: TRBV7-8
clone size: NA
CDR3 protein: CASSPLDWAEAFF
CDR3 DNA: TGTGCCAGCAGCCCACTGGATTGGGCTGAAGCTTTCTTT

J gene: TRBJ2-1
D gene: TRBD1
V gene: TRBV11-2
clone size: few
CDR3 protein: CASSSQDRGPYNEQFF
CDR3 DNA: TGTGCCAGCAGCTCACAGGACAGGGGGCCCTACAATGAGCAGTTCTTC

J gene: TRBJ2-7
D gene: NA
V gene: TRBV12-3/TRBV12-4
clone size: NA
CDR3 protein: CASSFGQPSYEQYF
CDR3 DNA: TGTGCCAGCAGTTTCGGGCAACCATCCTACGAGCAGTACTTC

J gene: TRBJ2-2
D gene: TRBD1
V gene: TRBV7-6
clone size: NA
CDR3 protein: CASSPQARGSAGELFF
CDR3 DNA: TGTGCCAGCAGCCCTCAGGCCAGGGGGTCGGCCGGGGAGCTGTTTTTT